Listed below are T cell receptor beta chains from one sample, sequenced in a study of HIV-infected patients and healthy controls. TCRdb called the 5' RACE reads again in MiXCR, with one record for every CDR3 protein. This sample has under 20,000 distinct CDR3 sequences, with around a tenth found just once. The sequencing input was blood. The origin of the receptors is an adult in good health. CDR3s include the opening cysteine and the closing phenylalanine or tryptophan. D genes are given only for firm matches. Only some rows state a clone size, as once, few, many or a class for expanded clones.

d_call j_call clone_size v_call cdr3_nt cdr3_aa
. TRBJ1-2 many TRBV10-3 TGTGCCATCAGTGTGGAACGGAACTATGGCTACACCTTC CAISVERNYGYTF
. TRBJ2-1 . TRBV6-5 TGTGCCAGCAGTCCCGCAAGCGATGAGCAGTTCTTC CASSPASDEQFF
. TRBJ1-5 many TRBV6-1 TGTGCCAGCAGTGAGGAACAGGGAGCAGGACAGCCCCAGCATTTT CASSEEQGAGQPQHF
TRBD1 TRBJ2-2 many TRBV20-1 TGCAGTGTAAACAGGGGGATGAACACCGGGGAGCTGTTTTTT CSVNRGMNTGELFF
. TRBJ2-3 medium-sized TRBV6-5 TGTGCCAGCAGTCCTGGAGGACCCAAGCAGTATTTT CASSPGGPKQYF
. TRBJ2-7 . TRBV7-8 TGTGCCAGCAGCTTGCCCGGGGAGTTCGGTGAGCAGTACTTC CASSLPGEFGEQYF
. TRBJ1-1 . TRBV5-1 TGCGCCAGCAGCCCCTCCCCCCAAGGGACTGAAGCTTTCTTT CASSPSPQGTEAFF
. TRBJ2-1 many TRBV30 TGTGCCTGGGGAGGGGAGCGTAGCTCCTACAATGAGCAGTTCTTC CAWGGERSSYNEQFF
TRBD2 TRBJ2-3 many TRBV24-1 TGTGCCACCAGTGGCCCCGTAGGGGGCCGCGGACTAGCGGGAGGATCAGATACGCAGTATTTT CATSGPVGGRGLAGGSDTQYF
TRBD2 TRBJ2-7 medium-sized TRBV7-9 TGTGCAACGGGGGGAGTCGGGGAGGAGCAGTACTTC CATGGVGEEQYF
. TRBJ2-3 . TRBV7-2 TGTGCCAGCAGCTTAGCAGCGTCGGGAGATGGGGCAGATACGCAGTATTTT CASSLAASGDGADTQYF
. TRBJ2-3 many TRBV7-6 TGTGCCAGCAGCTTACTGCGGGAAGGTGGGGATACGCAGTATTTT CASSLLREGGDTQYF
TRBD1 TRBJ2-5 many TRBV6-2/TRBV6-3 TGTGCCAGCAGTTACTCCGGACAGGGGCCCTTACAAGAGACCCAGTACTTC CASSYSGQGPLQETQYF
. TRBJ1-4 few TRBV2 TGTGCCAGCAGTGAACAACAGGGATTATTCGTCGCTAATGAAAAACTGTTTTTT CASSEQQGLFVANEKLFF
. TRBJ1-4 many TRBV5-1 TGCGCCAGCAGCTTTTCTGGACATTCCGAAAAACTGTTTTTT CASSFSGHSEKLFF
. TRBJ1-1 many TRBV29-1 TGCAGCGTTGAAGAAGCTTTCTTT CSVEEAFF
TRBD2 TRBJ2-1 many TRBV7-2 TGTGCCAGCAGCTTAGTTCTAGCGGGAGGTCTAAATGAGCAGTTCTTC CASSLVLAGGLNEQFF
. TRBJ1-1 . TRBV5-1 TGCGCCAGGAGGGACAAGCCGGACAGGAACACTGAAGCTTTCTTT CARRDKPDRNTEAFF
TRBD2 TRBJ2-3 many TRBV18 TGTGCCAGCTCAACGCAGCGGGAGAGGGCAGATACGCAGTATTTT CASSTQRERADTQYF
TRBD2 TRBJ2-1 many TRBV4-3 TGCGCCAGCAGCCAAAGTAGGGGGGTAGCGGGAGTAGATGAGCAGTTCTTC CASSQSRGVAGVDEQFF
. TRBJ1-2 . TRBV4-2 TGTGCCAGCAGCCAGGATAACTATGGCTACACCTTC CASSQDNYGYTF
. TRBJ1-1 many TRBV20-1 TGCAGTGCTAGAAGGGGAAACACTGAAGCTTTCTTT CSARRGNTEAFF
. TRBJ1-5 many TRBV6-2/TRBV6-3 TGTGCCAGCAGCAGCGGACGGAGGGGCAATCAGCCCCAGCATTTT CASSSGRRGNQPQHF
TRBD1 TRBJ1-5 medium-sized TRBV6-4 TGTGCCAGCAGCTCTAGGTTGGGAGGGACAGAAGTTTATAGCAATCAGCCCCAGCATTTT CASSSRLGGTEVYSNQPQHF
. TRBJ1-4 many TRBV4-2 TGTGCCAGCAGCCAAGGTCGGGGGGTTAATGAAAAACTGTTTTTT CASSQGRGVNEKLFF
. TRBJ1-1 . TRBV20-1 TGCAGTGCTAGAGAAGCCGCGATGAACACTGAAGCTTTCTTT CSAREAAMNTEAFF
. TRBJ2-6 many TRBV23-1 TGCGCCAGCAGTCAACTCTCACAGCCCTCTGGGGCCAACGTCCTGACTTTC CASSQLSQPSGANVLTF
TRBD2 TRBJ2-2 few TRBV29-1 TGCAGCGCTCAACCGGGACTAGCGGGAGGTCACACCGGGGAGCTGTTTTTT CSAQPGLAGGHTGELFF